This TCR beta chain was identified in a study of blood T cell repertoires in COVID-19. Study information: Whether acute or convalescent, the COVID-19 samples came from the United States, Italy and Spain. T cells, B-cell-depleted T cells, or PBMCs provided the cDNA or gDNA that served as material.

This clone appeared a single time. Original processing methods: Using reference gene primer amplification, nucleated cell counts were estimated. TCRdb keeps only in-frame clones here, not all; method: immunoSEQ multiplex PCR. V and J calls and clone size come straight from that table; D and trimming were deduced from the DNA. The data show tens of thousands of clones, over 85% seen once. This TCR came from a woman older than 75 with acute or convalescent COVID-19. Specimen: peripheral blood.

In nucleotides, the CDR3 is TGCGCCAGCAGCCCCGACTTTCGGAACTCCTACAATGAGCAGTTCTTC. It encodes CASSPDFRNSYNEQFF. The chain combines TRBV5-1 with TRBJ2-1; no reliable D call. V lost 4 bases, J lost 0 bases, and 14 bases lay in between. CDR3 length equals 16 residues. Germline CDR1 and CDR2: SGHRS and YFSETQ.